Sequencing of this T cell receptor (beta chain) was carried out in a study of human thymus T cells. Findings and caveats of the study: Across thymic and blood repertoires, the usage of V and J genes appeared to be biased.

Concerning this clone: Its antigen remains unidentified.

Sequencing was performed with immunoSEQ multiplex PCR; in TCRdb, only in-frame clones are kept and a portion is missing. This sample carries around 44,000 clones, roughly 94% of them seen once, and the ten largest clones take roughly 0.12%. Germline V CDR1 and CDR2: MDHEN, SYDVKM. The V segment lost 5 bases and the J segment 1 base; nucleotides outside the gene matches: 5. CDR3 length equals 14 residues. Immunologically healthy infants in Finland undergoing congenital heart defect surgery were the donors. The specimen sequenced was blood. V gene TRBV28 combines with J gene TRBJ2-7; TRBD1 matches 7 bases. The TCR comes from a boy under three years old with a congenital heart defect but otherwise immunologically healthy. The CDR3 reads CASSLGTVSYEQYF. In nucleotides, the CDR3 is TGTGCCAGCAGTCTGGGGACAGTTTCCTACGAGCAGTACTTC.